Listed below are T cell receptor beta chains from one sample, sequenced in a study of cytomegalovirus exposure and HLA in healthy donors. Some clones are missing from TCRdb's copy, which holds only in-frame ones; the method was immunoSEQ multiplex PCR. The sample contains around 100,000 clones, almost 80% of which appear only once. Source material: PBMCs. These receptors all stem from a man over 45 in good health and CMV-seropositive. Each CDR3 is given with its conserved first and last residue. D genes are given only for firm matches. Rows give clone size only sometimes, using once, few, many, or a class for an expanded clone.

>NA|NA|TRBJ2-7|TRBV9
TGTGCCAGCAGCGTAGCTATGGACACAAGCGAGCAGTACTTC
CASSVAMDTSEQYF
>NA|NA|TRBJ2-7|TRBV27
TGTGCCAGCAGGGACCAGGGAGGAGACTCCTACGAGCAGTACTTC
CASRDQGGDSYEQYF
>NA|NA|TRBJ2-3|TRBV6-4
TGTGCCAGCAGTAGCGGGAGCACAGATACGCAGTATTTT
CASSSGSTDTQYF
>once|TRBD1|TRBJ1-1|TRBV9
TGTGCCAGCAGCCCTAAATCGGGACAGGGGCCACTGAACACTGAAGCTTTCTTT
CASSPKSGQGPLNTEAFF
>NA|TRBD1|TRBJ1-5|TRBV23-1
TGCGCCAGCAGTCAATCGCCGAGGAGGGGGCGACGCAATCAGCCCCAGCATTTT
CASSQSPRRGRRNQPQHF
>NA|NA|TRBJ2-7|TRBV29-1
TGCAGCGCCTGTACACTAGCAAACTCCTACGAGCAGTACTTC
CSACTLANSYEQYF
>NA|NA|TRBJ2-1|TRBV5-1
TGCGCCAGCAGCCTAGTCCTAAATGAGCAGTTCTTC
CASSLVLNEQFF
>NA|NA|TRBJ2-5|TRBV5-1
TGCGCCAGCAGCTTGGGGAGTTCGTACCAAGAGACCCAGTACTTC
CASSLGSSYQETQYF
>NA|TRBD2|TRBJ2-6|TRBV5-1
TGCGCCAGCAGCTTGTCGGGGGGTTACTCTGGGGCCAACGTCCTGACTTTC
CASSLSGGYSGANVLTF
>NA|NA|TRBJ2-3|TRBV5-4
TGTGCCAGCAGCGAGAAGAAGACTGACACAGATACGCAGTATTTT
CASSEKKTDTDTQYF
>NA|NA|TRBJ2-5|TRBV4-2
TGTGCCAGCAGCCAGGACCCTTCGAGCGGCCAAGAGACCCAGTACTTC
CASSQDPSSGQETQYF
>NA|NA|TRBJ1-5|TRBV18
TGTGCCAGCTCAGCGTACTCTACGGACAGTATTCAGCCCCAGCATTTT
CASSAYSTDSIQPQHF
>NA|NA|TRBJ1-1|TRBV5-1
TGCGCCAGCAGCTTGGACGGCGGCCTGAACACTGAAGCTTTCTTT
CASSLDGGLNTEAFF
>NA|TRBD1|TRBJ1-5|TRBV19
TGTGCCAGTAGTATAGATGGACAGGGGGTAAATAGCAATCAGCCCCAGCATTTT
CASSIDGQGVNSNQPQHF
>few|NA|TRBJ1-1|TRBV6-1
TGTGCCAGCAGCAAGGCGGAGACCCCAGCACGAGCTTTCTTT
CASSKAETPARAFF
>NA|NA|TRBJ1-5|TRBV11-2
TGTGCCAGCAGCCCGGACAGTAATCAGCCCCAGCATTTT
CASSPDSNQPQHF
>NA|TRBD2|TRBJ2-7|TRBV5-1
TGCGCCAGCAGCCCCCTTACTAGCGTGCGGGGCGAGCAGTACTTC
CASSPLTSVRGEQYF
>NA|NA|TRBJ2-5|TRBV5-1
TGCGCCAGCAGCTTGGCACAGACTATCGGGGAGACCCAGTACTTC
CASSLAQTIGETQYF
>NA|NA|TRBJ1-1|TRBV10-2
TGCGCCAGCAGTGAGCCTACAGGGCAAATTGAAGCTTTCTTT
CASSEPTGQIEAFF
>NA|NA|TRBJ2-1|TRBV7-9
TGTGCCAGCAGCTCGAGTAGCTACAATGAGCAGTTCTTC
CASSSSSYNEQFF
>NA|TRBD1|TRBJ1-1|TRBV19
TGTGCCAGTCAGGTGGGGACAGGGGGTGGCACTGAAGCTTTCTTT
CASQVGTGGGTEAFF
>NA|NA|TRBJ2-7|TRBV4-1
TGCGCCAGCAGCCAAGGAGAGGGATCGGTCTACGAGCAGTACTTC
CASSQGEGSVYEQYF
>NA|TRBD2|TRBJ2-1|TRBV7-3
TGTGCCAGCAGCCCAAGGGTTAGCGGGGGTTACAATGAGCAGTTCTTC
CASSPRVSGGYNEQFF
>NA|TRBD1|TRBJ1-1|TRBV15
TGTGCCACCACCAGGGCCGTCGGGACAGGGGGGATGAACACTGAAGCTTTCTTT
CATTRAVGTGGMNTEAFF
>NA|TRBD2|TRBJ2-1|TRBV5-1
TGCGCCAGCAGCTTGTTTAGTAGCGGGGCCTCCTACAATGAGCAGTTCTTC
CASSLFSSGASYNEQFF
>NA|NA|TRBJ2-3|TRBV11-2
TGTGCCAGCAGCTTAGAGTGGACCCAGGGATATTCAGATACGCAGTATTTT
CASSLEWTQGYSDTQYF
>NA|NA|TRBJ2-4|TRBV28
TGTGCCAGCAGTTTAGGGGGGTCTATGGCCAAAAACATTCAGTACTTC
CASSLGGSMAKNIQYF
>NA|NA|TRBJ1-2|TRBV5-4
TGTGCCAGCAGCACCGGGACTGAGATATACACCTTC
CASSTGTEIYTF
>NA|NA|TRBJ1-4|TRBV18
TGTGCCAGCTCACCGGGGCCGATCCCAACTAATGAAAAACTGTTTTTT
CASSPGPIPTNEKLFF
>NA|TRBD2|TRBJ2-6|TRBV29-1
TGCAGCGTTGCTGGCTTGGCGGGGGGCGCTGGGGCCAACGTCCTGACTTTC
CSVAGLAGGAGANVLTF
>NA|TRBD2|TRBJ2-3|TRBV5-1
TGCGCCAGCAGCGGGGGGCAGGGTGGTCGTTTAGCGGGAGATCCAGATACGCAGTATTTT
CASSGGQGGRLAGDPDTQYF